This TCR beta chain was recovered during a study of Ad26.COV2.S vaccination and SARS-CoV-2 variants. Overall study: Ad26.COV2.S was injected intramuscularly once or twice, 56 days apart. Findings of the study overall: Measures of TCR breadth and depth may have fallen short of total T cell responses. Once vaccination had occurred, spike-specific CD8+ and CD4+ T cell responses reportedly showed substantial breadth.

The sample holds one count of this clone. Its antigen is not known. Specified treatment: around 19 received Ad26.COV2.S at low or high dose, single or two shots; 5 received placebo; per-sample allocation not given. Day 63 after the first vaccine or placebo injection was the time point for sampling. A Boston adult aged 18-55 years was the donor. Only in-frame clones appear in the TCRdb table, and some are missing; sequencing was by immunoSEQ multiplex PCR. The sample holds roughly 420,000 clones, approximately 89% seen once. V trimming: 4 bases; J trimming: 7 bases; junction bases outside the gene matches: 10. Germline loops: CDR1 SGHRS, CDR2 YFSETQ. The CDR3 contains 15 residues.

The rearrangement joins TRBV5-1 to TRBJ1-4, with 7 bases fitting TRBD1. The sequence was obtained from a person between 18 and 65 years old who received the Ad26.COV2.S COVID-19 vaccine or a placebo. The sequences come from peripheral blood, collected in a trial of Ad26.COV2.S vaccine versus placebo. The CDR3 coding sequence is TGCGCCAGCAGCCCCGCAGGGGGTCTCGGTGAAAAACTGTTTTTT. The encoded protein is CASSPAGGLGEKLFF.